These 23 T cell receptor beta chains were sequenced from one sample in a study of cytomegalovirus exposure and HLA in healthy donors. Primers included in the PCR were 60 Vbeta and 13 Jbeta primers. The method was immunoSEQ multiplex PCR; TCRdb's version includes in-frame clones alone and lacks a portion of them. The sample carries more than 95,000 clones, approximately 75% recorded once. The sample taken for sequencing was PBMCs. The receptor source for this set is a female donor in good health and CMV-seropositive.

This chain joins TRBV28 and TRBJ2-2; TRBD1 agrees at 7 bases. The CDR3 loop spans 14 amino acids. J was trimmed by 6 bases and V by 1 base; bases with no gene match: 2. The germline CDR1 and CDR2 sequences are MDHEN and SYDVKM. This chain's CDR3 is CASSLSDRAGELFF. CDR3 bases: TGTGCCAGCAGTTTATCCGACAGGGCCGGGGAGCTGTTTTTT.

This chain links TRBV7-6 with TRBJ1-3; D gene unclear. From germline, CDR1 is SGHVS and CDR2 FNYEAQ. Trimming took 5 bases from V and 0 from J, leaving 11 bases between them. CDR3 length equals 15 residues. CDR3 region: CASSPRQRSGNTIYF. The CDR3 DNA follows: TGTGCCAGCAGCCCCCGGCAGCGCTCTGGAAACACCATATATTTT. Variable domain in full (rest from reference TRBV7-6 and TRBJ1-3): GAGVSQSPRYKVTKRGQDVALRCDPISGHVSLYWYRQALGQGPEFLTYFNYEAQQDKSGLPNDRFSAERPEGSISTLTIQRTEQRDSAMYRCASSPRQRSGNTIYFGEGSWLTVV.

This chain connects TRBV6-5 to TRBJ2-2; D not resolved. The CDR3 loop spans 15 amino acids. V lost 7 bases and J 0 bases, leaving 12 bases between the germline ends. Germline V CDR1 and CDR2: MNHEY, SVGAGI. The CDR3 protein is CASTPRGANTGELFF. The CDR3, as DNA: TGTGCCAGCACCCCCCGTGGAGCGAACACCGGGGAGCTGTTTTTT.

The chain recombines TRBV7-2 with TRBJ1-2, with 7 bases matching TRBD1. This CDR3 contains 14 residues. V lost 4 bases to trimming and J lost 6 bases; unmatched junction nucleotides: 8. Germline assignment: CDR1 SGHTA and CDR2 FQGNSA. The CDR3: CASSSRQGEDGYTF. CDR3 in DNA: TGTGCCAGCAGCTCAAGGCAGGGGGAAGATGGCTACACCTTC.

The CDR3 here is CASSPRGYEQYF. The CDR3 DNA sequence: TGTGCCAGCAGTCCCAGGGGGTACGAGCAGTACTTC. V is TRBV6-6 and J is TRBJ2-7; 7 nucleotides align to TRBD1. Germline CDR1 and CDR2: MNHNY and SVGAGI (reference sequence). V dropped 5 bases and J dropped 4; count of bases not matched to a gene: 2. CDR3 length: 12 amino acids.

The chain links TRBV20-1 to TRBJ1-2; the D is unclear. Trimming cost V 3 bases and J 5 bases, with 7 bases left between them. Germline V gene lookup returns CDR1 DFQATT and CDR2 SNEGSKA (reference sequence). The CDR3 is made up of 11 amino acids. The CDR3 coding sequence is TGCAGTGCTAGTCCCGGGTATGGCTACACCTTC. Translating gives CSASPGYGYTF.

The chain employs TRBV18 and TRBJ2-7; 9 nucleotides align to TRBD1. In germline, CDR1 is KGHSH, CDR2 LQKENI. Trimming cost V 3 bases and J 1 base; bases outside gene matches: 7. This CDR3 is built from 16 residues. The CDR3 nucleotides read TGTGCCAGCTCACCTAGGCTAGGGACAGGGTCCTACGAGCAGTACTTC. Amino acids: CASSPRLGTGSYEQYF.

V usage is TRBV25-1 and J usage is TRBJ2-7; perhaps TRBD2 as D (6 bases). The germline CDR1 and CDR2 sequences are MGHDK and SYGVNS. Deletions cut 2 bases from V and 0 bases from J, with 11 bases between. The CDR3 is 15 residues long. The CDR3 DNA reads TGTGCCAGCAGTGAAGGGGGGAAGAGCTCCTACGAGCAGTACTTC. Protein sequence: CASSEGGKSSYEQYF.

The V call is TRBV10-3, the J call TRBJ2-7, with D perhaps matching TRBD2 (6 bases). Germline V gene lookup returns CDR1 ENHRY and CDR2 SYGVKD. The CDR3 spans 15 residues. V was shortened by 6 bases and J by 2 bases, with 17 bases between the two germline ends. For the CDR3, the DNA is TGTGCCATCAGAGATCCCGGGACTCAGACCTACGAGCAGTACTTC. Encoded protein: CAIRDPGTQTYEQYF.

This rearrangement joins TRBV9 to TRBJ2-3; D may be TRBD1 (5 bases). Germline-derived CDR1 and CDR2 are SGDLS and YYNGEE. CDR3 length equals 14 residues. The V end lost 0 bases, the J end lost 6 bases, and 11 bases lay between the germline ends. The CDR3 DNA reads TGTGCCAGCAGCGTAGGGGCAGGGTTGGATACGCAGTATTTT. Translation: CASSVGAGLDTQYF. Drawing the rest from reference TRBV9 and TRBJ2-3, the complete variable domain is DSGVTQTPKHLITATGQRVTLRCSPRSGDLSVYWYQQSLDQGLQFLIQYYNGEERAKGNILERFSAQQFPDLHSELNLSSLELGDSALYFCASSVGAGLDTQYFGPGTRLTVL.

The genes are TRBV29-1 and TRBJ2-7; no clear D. This CDR3 is built from 13 residues. Deletions cut 4 bases from V and 1 base from J, with 11 bases between. Germline values: CDR1 SQVTM, CDR2 ANQGSEA. The CDR3 here is CSVAEEVSYEQYF. DNA for the CDR3: TGCAGCGTTGCCGAGGAAGTTTCCTACGAGCAGTACTTC.

For the CDR3, the DNA is TGTGCCAGCAGCCCTAGCTCCTACGAGCAGTACTTC. Translated, it gives CASSPSSYEQYF. The chain couples TRBV7-2 to TRBJ2-7, with D uncertain. This CDR3 contains 12 residues. Trimming removed 5 bases at V and 0 bases at J, with 5 bases between. Germline CDR1 reads SGHTA; CDR2 reads FQGNSA.

This clone was recorded a few times. The V gene is TRBV5-1, the J gene TRBJ2-7, with TRBD2 identical over 10 bases. V lost 0 bases and J lost 5; bases outside the gene matches: 5. CDR3 length: 15 amino acids. The germline V gene encodes CDR1 SGHRS and CDR2 YFSETQ. The CDR3 here is CASSLELAGGDEQYF. The CDR3 region has the DNA TGCGCCAGCAGCTTGGAATTAGCGGGAGGCGACGAGCAGTACTTC.

This chain joins TRBV9 and TRBJ2-5; 7 bases are shared with TRBD1. The V and J ends lost 4 bases and 0 bases, in that order; junction bases with no gene match: 6. CDR3 size: 15 residues. Germline values: CDR1 SGDLS, CDR2 YYNGEE. CDR3 coding DNA: TGTGCCAGCAGCCCAGGGACAGCATACCAAGAGACCCAGTACTTC. Translating gives CASSPGTAYQETQYF.

Here the CDR3 reads CASSRGLAGPNEQFF. CDR3 nucleotide sequence: TGTGCCAGCAGCCGAGGACTAGCGGGGCCCAATGAGCAGTTCTTC. V gene TRBV7-3 combines with J gene TRBJ2-1; TRBD2 aligns across 12 bases. There are 15 residues in the CDR3. The ends lost 5 bases at V and 6 bases at J; junction bases unmatched: 5. Germline-derived CDR1 and CDR2 are SGHTA and FQGTGA.

V gene TRBV30 combines with J gene TRBJ2-3; 12 nucleotides agree with TRBD2. Germline CDR1 and CDR2: GTSNPN and SVGIG (reference sequence). The V segment lost 1 base and the J segment 1 base; nucleotides outside the gene matches: 12. The CDR3 is made up of 19 amino acids. The CDR3 DNA sequence: TGTGCCTGGAGTGGGCTAGCGGGGGGGCAAGGTATCGGCACAGATACGCAGTATTTT. Amino acid sequence: CAWSGLAGGQGIGTDTQYF.

The chain joins TRBV5-1 to TRBJ2-2, with D unclear. The CDR3 totals 13 residues. V was cut by 0 bases and J by 5 bases, with 5 bases left in between. Germline assignment: CDR1 SGHRS and CDR2 YFSETQ. This chain's CDR3 is CASSLELTGELFF. In DNA, the CDR3 is TGCGCCAGCAGCTTGGAACTAACCGGGGAGCTGTTTTTT. The variable domain in full, completed from reference TRBV5-1 and TRBJ2-2, reads KAGVTQTPRYLIKTRGQQVTLSCSPISGHRSVSWYQQTPGQGLQFLFEYFSETQRNKGNFPGRFSGRQFSNSRSEMNVSTLELGDSALYLCASSLELTGELFFGEGSRLTVL.

The chain combines TRBV7-2 with TRBJ1-1; perhaps TRBD1 as D (6 bases). This CDR3 contains 15 residues. Germline CDR1 reads SGHTA; CDR2 reads FQGNSA. Deletions cut 6 bases from V and 0 bases from J, with 14 bases between. The CDR3 reads CASSRQGLMNTEAFF. The CDR3, as DNA: TGTGCCAGCAGTCGGCAGGGGCTAATGAACACTGAAGCTTTCTTT.

The CDR3 is CASLPGQGAYEQYF. In nucleotides, the CDR3 is TGTGCCAGCCTCCCGGGACAGGGGGCCTACGAGCAGTACTTC. The J gene is TRBJ2-7, the V gene TRBV18; 11 bases match TRBD1. This CDR3 comprises 14 residues. Trimming cost V 8 bases and J 2 bases; bases outside gene matches: 5. Germline lookup yields CDR1 KGHSH and CDR2 LQKENI.

This clone was counted once. V and J are TRBV30 and TRBJ2-3; 7 nucleotides line up with TRBD1. The germline CDR1 and CDR2 sequences are GTSNPN and SVGIG (reference sequence). Germline trimming cut 2 bases from V and 3 bases from J; bases unmatched to any gene: 5. The CDR3 is 14 residues long. The CDR3 bases are TGTGCCTGGAGTCGGGGACAGCCTACAGATACGCAGTATTTT. Protein sequence: CAWSRGQPTDTQYF.

V gene TRBV4-3 combines with J gene TRBJ2-4; TRBD1 agrees at 9 bases. The CDR3 has 15 residues. Germline lookup yields CDR1 LGHNA and CDR2 YSLEER. Germline trimming cut 5 bases from V and 7 bases from J; bases unmatched to any gene: 9. The DNA for the CDR3 is TGCGCCAGCAGCTCCGGGACAGGGCACGGGAACATTCAGTACTTC. Amino acids: CASSSGTGHGNIQYF.

The V gene is TRBV18, the J gene TRBJ2-2; possibly TRBD1 for D (5 bases). Trimming took off 1 base at V and 6 bases at J, with 9 bases between the two ends. Germline loops: CDR1 KGHSH, CDR2 LQKENI. This CDR3 spans 14 amino acids. The CDR3 sequence is CASSPLDSSGELFF. For the CDR3, the DNA is TGTGCCAGCTCACCACTTGACAGCTCCGGGGAGCTGTTTTTT.

V usage is TRBV11-2 and J usage is TRBJ1-1; D perhaps matches TRBD1 (6 bases). The V gene lost 3 bases and the J gene lost 4 bases, with 15 bases spanning the gap. CDR3 length equals 15 residues. Germline CDR1 reads SGHAT; CDR2 reads FQNNGV. In DNA, the CDR3 is TGTGCCAGCAGCTTTAACAGGGTAATGAGCACTGAAGCTTTCTTT. Encoded protein: CASSFNRVMSTEAFF.